This is a list of T cell receptor beta chains from one sample in a study of Ad26.COV2.S vaccination and SARS-CoV-2 variants. Data came from immunoSEQ multiplex PCR; TCRdb stores just in-frame clones and leaves some out. The table records about 400,000 clones, about nine tenths of them present only once. Source: peripheral blood, taken in a trial of Ad26.COV2.S vaccine versus placebo. Receptor source: a person between 18 and 60 years old who received the Ad26.COV2.S COVID-19 vaccine or a placebo. Both conserved end residues are part of each CDR3. The order of the fields is clone size, J gene, D gene, V gene, CDR3 DNA, CDR3 protein. A D gene is named only where the DNA matches it firmly. Expanded clones are given a class, and other clones once, few, many or no size at all.

abundance: NA
j_gene: TRBJ2-1
d_gene: TRBD1
v_gene: TRBV4-3
CDR3nt: TGCGCCAGCAGCCAAGACGACGGGACAGCTAATGGGGTCCCTAGGAGTGAGCAGTTCTTC
CDR3aa: CASSQDDGTANGVPRSEQFF

abundance: NA
j_gene: TRBJ2-2
d_gene: NA
v_gene: TRBV4-3
CDR3nt: TGCGCCAGCAGCCAAGAATTTTGGGGCGGCACGAACACCGGGGAGCTGTTTTTT
CDR3aa: CASSQEFWGGTNTGELFF

abundance: NA
j_gene: TRBJ1-1
d_gene: NA
v_gene: TRBV11-2
CDR3nt: TGTGCCAGCAGCTTCATTGAAGCTTTCTTT
CDR3aa: CASSFIEAFF

abundance: NA
j_gene: TRBJ1-5
d_gene: NA
v_gene: TRBV30
CDR3nt: TGTGCCTGGAGTGGACAGGACAATCAGCCCCAGCATTTT
CDR3aa: CAWSGQDNQPQHF

abundance: NA
j_gene: TRBJ2-5
d_gene: NA
v_gene: TRBV21-1
CDR3nt: TGTGCCAGCAGCAACAGGACTAGCGGGGGTGTGGAGACCCAGTACTTC
CDR3aa: CASSNRTSGGVETQYF

abundance: NA
j_gene: TRBJ1-3
d_gene: TRBD1
v_gene: TRBV5-8
CDR3nt: TGTGCCAGCAGCTTGCGAGGGGGCGGAAACACCATATATTTT
CDR3aa: CASSLRGGGNTIYF

abundance: NA
j_gene: TRBJ2-7
d_gene: NA
v_gene: TRBV1
CDR3nt: TGCACCAGCAGCCAAGATCGATTGACAGGGGGCGAGCAGTACTTC
CDR3aa: CTSSQDRLTGGEQYF

abundance: NA
j_gene: TRBJ2-1
d_gene: NA
v_gene: TRBV2
CDR3nt: TGTGCCAGCTATATCACCGGGGGTCAAGGTGGCCAGTTCTTC
CDR3aa: CASYITGGQGGQFF

abundance: NA
j_gene: TRBJ1-4
d_gene: NA
v_gene: TRBV28
CDR3nt: TGTGCCAGCAGTTTCATACTTGCAACTAATGAAAAACTGTTTTTT
CDR3aa: CASSFILATNEKLFF

abundance: NA
j_gene: TRBJ1-1
d_gene: TRBD1
v_gene: TRBV27
CDR3nt: TGTGCCAGCAGTTTATCGGCAGGGGGCCTCACTGAAGCTTTCTTT
CDR3aa: CASSLSAGGLTEAFF

abundance: few
j_gene: TRBJ2-7
d_gene: TRBD2
v_gene: TRBV7-9
CDR3nt: TGTGCCAGCAGCTCCACTAGCGCCGAGCAGTACTTC
CDR3aa: CASSSTSAEQYF

abundance: NA
j_gene: TRBJ1-1
d_gene: NA
v_gene: TRBV13
CDR3nt: TGTGCCAGCAGCTTAGGGGGCAACACTGAAGCTTTCTTT
CDR3aa: CASSLGGNTEAFF

abundance: NA
j_gene: TRBJ2-3
d_gene: NA
v_gene: TRBV27
CDR3nt: TGTGCCAGCAGTTTGGCGAGGAGCACAGATACGCAGTATTTT
CDR3aa: CASSLARSTDTQYF

abundance: NA
j_gene: TRBJ1-2
d_gene: NA
v_gene: TRBV18
CDR3nt: TGTGCCAGCTCACCCGTTTTTCTCGAACAGGGATTAGGCACCTTC
CDR3aa: CASSPVFLEQGLGTF

abundance: NA
j_gene: TRBJ2-7
d_gene: TRBD2
v_gene: TRBV27
CDR3nt: TGTGCCAGCAGTTCAAGATCCTTGGGGGGGGACTACGAGCAGTACTTC
CDR3aa: CASSSRSLGGDYEQYF

abundance: NA
j_gene: TRBJ1-3
d_gene: NA
v_gene: TRBV15
CDR3nt: TGTGCCACCAGCAGGGGCTCTGGAAACACCATATATTTT
CDR3aa: CATSRGSGNTIYF

abundance: NA
j_gene: TRBJ2-1
d_gene: NA
v_gene: TRBV15
CDR3nt: TGTGCCACCAGCGGGGGGTACAATGAGCAGTTCTTC
CDR3aa: CATSGGYNEQFF

abundance: NA
j_gene: TRBJ2-3
d_gene: TRBD2
v_gene: TRBV7-2
CDR3nt: TGTGCCAGCAGCTTTAGACTAGCGGGGGACCGGAGCACAGATACGCAGTATTTT
CDR3aa: CASSFRLAGDRSTDTQYF

abundance: NA
j_gene: TRBJ2-3
d_gene: TRBD1
v_gene: TRBV5-6
CDR3nt: TGTGCCAGCAGCCCGAGGGGGCGGAAGACCACAGATACGCAGTATTTT
CDR3aa: CASSPRGRKTTDTQYF

abundance: NA
j_gene: TRBJ2-3
d_gene: NA
v_gene: TRBV10-3
CDR3nt: TGTGCCATCAGTGAGTCGATGGGGGGTCTATTCACAGATACGCAGTATTTT
CDR3aa: CAISESMGGLFTDTQYF

abundance: NA
j_gene: TRBJ1-2
d_gene: TRBD1
v_gene: TRBV18
CDR3nt: TGTGCCAGCTCACGAGGGACAGAAGGAGGCTACACCTTC
CDR3aa: CASSRGTEGGYTF

abundance: NA
j_gene: TRBJ1-5
d_gene: NA
v_gene: TRBV19
CDR3nt: TGTGCCAGTGATAGACAGATACTTAGCAATCAGCCCCAGCATTTT
CDR3aa: CASDRQILSNQPQHF

abundance: NA
j_gene: TRBJ2-2
d_gene: NA
v_gene: TRBV19
CDR3nt: TGTGCCAGTAATAAGGGTACCGGGGAGCTGTTTTTT
CDR3aa: CASNKGTGELFF

abundance: few
j_gene: TRBJ2-2
d_gene: TRBD2
v_gene: TRBV6-2/TRBV6-3
CDR3nt: TGTGCCAGCAGTGGGACTAGCGGGGGGGCCACCGGGGAGCTGTTTTTT
CDR3aa: CASSGTSGGATGELFF

abundance: NA
j_gene: TRBJ1-3
d_gene: TRBD1
v_gene: TRBV5-6
CDR3nt: TGTGCCAGCAGCCTCCCCGGGACAGGTTCCTCTGGAAACACCATATATTTT
CDR3aa: CASSLPGTGSSGNTIYF

abundance: NA
j_gene: TRBJ1-2
d_gene: TRBD1
v_gene: TRBV5-1
CDR3nt: TGCGCCAGCAGGACAGGGAATTTTACAGTTAACTATGGCTACACCTTC
CDR3aa: CASRTGNFTVNYGYTF

abundance: NA
j_gene: TRBJ2-3
d_gene: NA
v_gene: TRBV4-1
CDR3nt: TGCGCCAGCAGCCAAGAGCCGAGACGATTTGTAGATACGCAGTATTTT
CDR3aa: CASSQEPRRFVDTQYF

abundance: NA
j_gene: TRBJ2-7
d_gene: NA
v_gene: TRBV11-3
CDR3nt: TGTGCCAGCAGCTTTCACAAGGAATACGAGCAGTACTTC
CDR3aa: CASSFHKEYEQYF

abundance: NA
j_gene: TRBJ2-1
d_gene: TRBD2
v_gene: TRBV25-1
CDR3nt: TGTGCCAGCAGTGGATCCCTCGCGGGGGAGGCCTACAATGAGCAGTTCTTC
CDR3aa: CASSGSLAGEAYNEQFF

abundance: NA
j_gene: TRBJ2-7
d_gene: TRBD1
v_gene: TRBV28
CDR3nt: TGTGCCAGCAGGACAGGGGGCATCTACGAGCAGTACTTC
CDR3aa: CASRTGGIYEQYF

abundance: NA
j_gene: TRBJ1-3
d_gene: NA
v_gene: TRBV6-6
CDR3nt: TGTGCCAGCATGGGAGGGGGGCGAAAAGCTGGAAACACCATATATTTT
CDR3aa: CASMGGGRKAGNTIYF

abundance: NA
j_gene: TRBJ2-5
d_gene: NA
v_gene: TRBV21-1
CDR3nt: TGTGCCAGCAGCGACCTAGGGCCAGAAGAGACCCAGTACTTC
CDR3aa: CASSDLGPEETQYF

abundance: NA
j_gene: TRBJ1-1
d_gene: NA
v_gene: TRBV12-3/TRBV12-4
CDR3nt: TGTGCCAGCAGTTTTGTGGGGACACCTGAAGCTTTCTTT
CDR3aa: CASSFVGTPEAFF

abundance: NA
j_gene: TRBJ1-3
d_gene: TRBD1
v_gene: TRBV5-1
CDR3nt: TGCGCCAGCAGCACAGCCGGGACAGCTTACTCTGGAAACACCATATATTTT
CDR3aa: CASSTAGTAYSGNTIYF

abundance: NA
j_gene: TRBJ1-1
d_gene: NA
v_gene: TRBV10-1
CDR3nt: TGCGCCAGCAGTGGAGGAGGGGCTGGGGGGATGAACACTGAAGCTTTCTTT
CDR3aa: CASSGGGAGGMNTEAFF

abundance: NA
j_gene: TRBJ1-3
d_gene: TRBD1
v_gene: TRBV5-4
CDR3nt: TGTGCCAGCAGCTTGGGGGGACAGGGGTCTGGAAACACCATATATTTT
CDR3aa: CASSLGGQGSGNTIYF

abundance: once
j_gene: TRBJ2-1
d_gene: TRBD2
v_gene: TRBV5-1
CDR3nt: TGCGCCAGCAGCCGCGGGACTAGCGGGATATACAATGAGCAGTTCTTC
CDR3aa: CASSRGTSGIYNEQFF

abundance: NA
j_gene: TRBJ2-1
d_gene: NA
v_gene: TRBV3-1/TRBV3-2
CDR3nt: TGTGCCAGCAGCCAAGTCCACCGCCTCGATGAGCAGTTCTTC
CDR3aa: CASSQVHRLDEQFF

abundance: NA
j_gene: TRBJ1-1
d_gene: TRBD1
v_gene: TRBV5-1
CDR3nt: TGCGCCAGCAGCTTGGAGAGACAGGGGCCGAACACTGAAGCTTTCTTT
CDR3aa: CASSLERQGPNTEAFF

abundance: NA
j_gene: TRBJ1-2
d_gene: NA
v_gene: TRBV4-3
CDR3nt: TGCGCCAGCAGCCAACTGGTTTTAGTGCGGGAAATTAACTATGGCTACACCTTC
CDR3aa: CASSQLVLVREINYGYTF

abundance: once
j_gene: TRBJ1-2
d_gene: TRBD1
v_gene: TRBV29-1
CDR3nt: TGCAGCGTTGCAGTCACGTTGGTAGGCAGGGGGCTTGGCTACACCTTC
CDR3aa: CSVAVTLVGRGLGYTF

abundance: NA
j_gene: TRBJ1-1
d_gene: NA
v_gene: TRBV6-1
CDR3nt: TGTGCCAGCAGTGATAACAGCGGATTGAACACTGAAGCTTTCTTT
CDR3aa: CASSDNSGLNTEAFF

abundance: once
j_gene: TRBJ2-3
d_gene: TRBD2
v_gene: TRBV18
CDR3nt: TGTGCCAGCTCACCACTGGTGGCTAGCGGCCGCAGCACAGATACGCAGTATTTT
CDR3aa: CASSPLVASGRSTDTQYF

abundance: NA
j_gene: TRBJ1-1
d_gene: NA
v_gene: TRBV11-2
CDR3nt: TGTGCCAGCAGCTTTAATCAGAACACTGAAGCTTTCTTT
CDR3aa: CASSFNQNTEAFF

abundance: NA
j_gene: TRBJ1-1
d_gene: NA
v_gene: TRBV11-2
CDR3nt: TGTGCCAGCAGCATAGCCCGGGACACCGAAGCTTTCTTT
CDR3aa: CASSIARDTEAFF

abundance: NA
j_gene: TRBJ2-1
d_gene: NA
v_gene: TRBV27
CDR3nt: TGTGCCAGCAGTTTTGGGTCGGGCTACAATGAGCAGTTCTTC
CDR3aa: CASSFGSGYNEQFF

abundance: NA
j_gene: TRBJ1-2
d_gene: NA
v_gene: TRBV5-5
CDR3nt: TGTGCCAGCAGCTTCGTCCCAGAAGGTGGCTACACCTTC
CDR3aa: CASSFVPEGGYTF

abundance: once
j_gene: TRBJ1-1
d_gene: NA
v_gene: TRBV12-3/TRBV12-4
CDR3nt: TGTGCCAGCAGCCGGAGACGGAACACTGAAGCTTTCTTT
CDR3aa: CASSRRRNTEAFF

abundance: NA
j_gene: TRBJ2-1
d_gene: NA
v_gene: TRBV23-1
CDR3nt: TGCGCCAGCGCCCGATTCAACAATGAGCAGTTCTTC
CDR3aa: CASARFNNEQFF

abundance: NA
j_gene: TRBJ1-2
d_gene: TRBD1
v_gene: TRBV11-2
CDR3nt: TGTGCCAGCAGCACTGGGACAGGGAAAGACTATGGCTACACCTTC
CDR3aa: CASSTGTGKDYGYTF

abundance: once
j_gene: TRBJ2-5
d_gene: NA
v_gene: TRBV7-9
CDR3nt: TGTGCCAGCAGCTTAGGGCCAGGGATTCAAGAGACCCAGTACTTC
CDR3aa: CASSLGPGIQETQYF

abundance: NA
j_gene: TRBJ1-5
d_gene: NA
v_gene: TRBV30
CDR3nt: TGTGCCTGGAGTTCCGGGGCCAATCAGCCCCAGCATTTT
CDR3aa: CAWSSGANQPQHF

abundance: NA
j_gene: TRBJ2-5
d_gene: TRBD2
v_gene: TRBV6-5
CDR3nt: TGTGCCAGCAGCAACAGCGGGGGGGCAGGAAAGACCCAGTACTTC
CDR3aa: CASSNSGGAGKTQYF

abundance: NA
j_gene: TRBJ2-7
d_gene: NA
v_gene: TRBV19
CDR3nt: TGTGCCAGTAGTATAGGTTCCCCTCTGAGCTCCTACGAGCAGTACTTC
CDR3aa: CASSIGSPLSSYEQYF

abundance: NA
j_gene: TRBJ2-5
d_gene: TRBD2
v_gene: TRBV7-2
CDR3nt: TGTGCCAGCAGCTTAACTAGCGGGGGATACCAAGAGACCCAGTACTTC
CDR3aa: CASSLTSGGYQETQYF

abundance: NA
j_gene: TRBJ1-4
d_gene: NA
v_gene: TRBV29-1
CDR3nt: TGCAGCGTTGACCGAGGTGAAAAACTGTTTTTT
CDR3aa: CSVDRGEKLFF

abundance: NA
j_gene: TRBJ2-3
d_gene: NA
v_gene: TRBV27
CDR3nt: TGTGCCAGCACCCCTAACCTCGGAGGGAAGAGCACAGATACGCAGTATTTT
CDR3aa: CASTPNLGGKSTDTQYF

abundance: NA
j_gene: TRBJ1-1
d_gene: NA
v_gene: TRBV4-3
CDR3nt: TGCGCCAGCAGCCAATTCGGATCGCTCACGAACACTGAAGCTTTCTTT
CDR3aa: CASSQFGSLTNTEAFF

abundance: NA
j_gene: TRBJ2-7
d_gene: TRBD2
v_gene: TRBV6-2/TRBV6-3
CDR3nt: TGTGCCAGCAGTTACTCGGGTTTAGGGACTAGCGTTGACGAGCAGTACTTC
CDR3aa: CASSYSGLGTSVDEQYF

abundance: once
j_gene: TRBJ2-7
d_gene: TRBD1
v_gene: TRBV7-9
CDR3nt: TGTGCCAGCAGCTTAGCGGGGACAGGGGCCTACGAGCAGTACTTC
CDR3aa: CASSLAGTGAYEQYF